This is a list of T cell receptor beta chains from one sample in a study of blood T cell repertoires in COVID-19. Generated by immunoSEQ multiplex PCR, the TCRdb table keeps only in-frame clones and is missing some. The sample includes around 93,000 clones, over 80% of them seen just once. The sample was peripheral blood. Receptors were obtained from a man aged 80 or over with acute or convalescent COVID-19. CDR3s include the opening cysteine and the closing phenylalanine or tryptophan. The D gene is left open where the match is weak. Some rows mark clone size as missing; the rest say once, few, many or name a class of expanded clone.

clone_size | j_call | v_call | d_call | cdr3_aa | cdr3_nt
- | TRBJ2-5 | TRBV15 | - | CATSGLQGQGETQYF | TGTGCCACCAGCGGACTTCAGGGCCAGGGGGAGACCCAGTACTTC
- | TRBJ2-7 | TRBV10-3 | - | CAISERSYEQYF | TGTGCCATCAGTGAGAGGAGCTACGAGCAGTACTTC
- | TRBJ2-3 | TRBV9 | TRBD2 | CASSLRTSGSRDTQYF | TGTGCCAGCAGCCTCAGGACTAGCGGGAGTAGAGATACGCAGTATTTT
- | TRBJ1-3 | TRBV18 | - | CASSTTQIGNTIYF | TGTGCCAGCTCCACCACCCAGATTGGAAACACCATATATTTT
- | TRBJ2-1 | TRBV19 | TRBD2 | CASSDTSGSGEKQFF | TGTGCCAGTAGTGACACTAGCGGGAGCGGGGAAAAGCAGTTCTTC
- | TRBJ1-6 | TRBV27 | TRBD1 | CASRTGNSNNSPLHF | TGTGCCAGCAGGACAGGGAACTCGAATAATTCACCCCTCCACTTT
- | TRBJ2-2 | TRBV7-3 | TRBD2 | CASSRLTGGVGELFF | TGTGCCAGCAGCCGATTGACGGGAGGCGTCGGGGAGCTGTTTTTT
- | TRBJ2-1 | TRBV27 | - | CASSTASSYNEQFF | TGTGCCAGCAGCACCGCCAGCTCCTACAATGAGCAGTTCTTC
once | TRBJ2-5 | TRBV5-5 | - | CASSLAGLYQETQYF | TGTGCCAGCAGCTTGGCCGGTCTTTACCAAGAGACCCAGTACTTC
- | TRBJ1-2 | TRBV28 | - | CASSLWEDSQGYGYTF | TGTGCCAGCAGTTTATGGGAGGACAGTCAGGGCTATGGCTACACCTTC
- | TRBJ2-1 | TRBV7-3 | - | CASSQQGGDEQFF | TGTGCCAGCAGCCAGCAGGGAGGCGATGAGCAGTTCTTC
- | TRBJ1-1 | TRBV3-1/TRBV3-2 | TRBD1 | CASSGQGGHTEAFF | TGTGCCAGCAGCGGACAGGGAGGCCACACTGAAGCTTTCTTT
- | TRBJ1-4 | TRBV28 | TRBD1 | CASSSSGQGALGEKLFF | TGTGCCAGCAGTTCCTCGGGACAGGGGGCCTTAGGGGAAAAACTGTTTTTT
- | TRBJ1-1 | TRBV9 | - | CASSVGPDTEAFF | TGTGCCAGCAGCGTAGGCCCGGACACTGAAGCTTTCTTT
- | TRBJ1-5 | TRBV5-8 | TRBD1 | CASKSRQGLLNQPQHF | TGTGCCAGCAAAAGTAGACAGGGTCTTCTAAATCAGCCCCAGCATTTT
- | TRBJ1-2 | TRBV12-3/TRBV12-4 | - | CASHKSVSYGYTF | TGTGCCAGCCATAAGTCGGTATCGTATGGCTACACCTTC
- | TRBJ2-5 | TRBV7-2 | - | CASSPHARGLQETQYF | TGTGCCAGCAGCCCCCACGCCCGGGGACTCCAAGAGACCCAGTACTTC
- | TRBJ2-3 | TRBV6-4 | - | CASSAGVTDTQYF | TGTGCCAGCAGTGCCGGGGTCACAGATACGCAGTATTTT
- | TRBJ2-7 | TRBV5-4 | - | CASRSGQIGEQYF | TGTGCCAGCAGGTCAGGACAGATCGGCGAGCAGTACTTC
few | TRBJ1-1 | TRBV2 | - | CASAGGQLGLKAFF | TGTGCCAGCGCCGGAGGACAGCTCGGATTGAAAGCTTTCTTT
- | TRBJ2-5 | TRBV9 | - | CASSVVGVGRETQYF | TGTGCCAGCAGCGTAGTTGGGGTGGGGAGGGAGACCCAGTACTTC
- | TRBJ1-2 | TRBV19 | - | CASSIGTASNYGYTF | TGTGCCAGTAGTATAGGAACAGCCTCTAACTATGGCTACACCTTC
- | TRBJ1-1 | TRBV28 | - | CASSYRTANTEAFF | TGTGCCAGCAGTTACAGGACGGCGAACACTGAAGCTTTCTTT
- | TRBJ2-2 | TRBV10-3 | TRBD2 | CAISDLAGGTGELFF | TGTGCCATCAGTGACCTAGCGGGAGGCACCGGGGAGCTGTTTTTT
- | TRBJ1-5 | TRBV10-3 | TRBD1 | CAISEGAANQPQHF | TGTGCCATCAGCGAGGGGGCCGCCAATCAGCCCCAGCATTTT
- | TRBJ2-5 | TRBV11-2 | - | CASSPSRYQETQYF | TGTGCCAGCAGCCCAAGCAGGTACCAAGAGACCCAGTACTTC
- | TRBJ1-4 | TRBV7-9 | - | CASSLAAGQEKLFF | TGTGCCAGCAGCTTAGCAGCAGGGCAGGAAAAACTGTTTTTT
- | TRBJ2-5 | TRBV3-1/TRBV3-2 | TRBD2 | CASSQGSGKSRETQYF | TGTGCCAGCAGCCAGGGTAGCGGGAAGTCGAGGGAGACCCAGTACTTC
- | TRBJ2-5 | TRBV13 | - | CASSVNRAETQYF | TGTGCCAGCAGCGTCAACAGGGCAGAGACCCAGTACTTC
- | TRBJ1-3 | TRBV27 | - | CASRSQTSSGNTIYF | TGTGCCAGCAGGTCGCAGACTAGCTCTGGAAACACCATATATTTT
- | TRBJ2-1 | TRBV30 | TRBD2 | CAWGGRGINEQFF | TGTGCCTGGGGTGGGCGGGGGATCAATGAGCAGTTCTTC
- | TRBJ2-2 | TRBV24-1 | TRBD1 | CATSDGDRGLTGELFF | TGTGCCACCAGTGATGGGGACAGGGGCCTCACCGGGGAGCTGTTTTTT
- | TRBJ1-1 | TRBV19 | TRBD1 | CASTDRADTEAFF | TGTGCCAGTACCGACAGGGCGGACACTGAAGCTTTCTTT
- | TRBJ2-7 | TRBV9 | - | CASSIPGTREKEQYF | TGTGCCAGCAGCATCCCCGGGACAAGGGAGAAGGAGCAGTACTTC
- | TRBJ2-7 | TRBV3-1/TRBV3-2 | - | CASSQGLGSVYEQYF | TGTGCCAGCAGCCAAGGCTTAGGTAGCGTTTACGAGCAGTACTTC
- | TRBJ2-2 | TRBV7-9 | TRBD2 | CASSSAWGGTTGELFF | TGTGCCAGCAGCTCTGCCTGGGGGGGAACCACCGGGGAGCTGTTTTTT
once | TRBJ1-5 | TRBV5-6 | - | CASSLGAGNQPQHF | TGTGCCAGCAGCTTGGGGGCAGGGAATCAGCCCCAGCATTTT
- | TRBJ2-3 | TRBV6-5 | TRBD2 | CASTRGGTDTQYF | TGTGCCAGCACCCGGGGGGGCACAGATACGCAGTATTTT
few | TRBJ2-1 | TRBV6-4 | TRBD2 | CASSAPFASGMGNEQFF | TGTGCCAGCAGTGCCCCGTTCGCTAGCGGGATGGGCAATGAGCAGTTCTTC
- | TRBJ2-2 | TRBV10-3 | - | CAVTEPNTGELFF | TGTGCCGTCACAGAACCTAACACCGGGGAGCTGTTTTTT
- | TRBJ1-1 | TRBV27 | - | CASSSPGLANTEAFF | TGTGCCAGCAGTTCGCCGGGACTCGCGAACACTGAAGCTTTCTTT
once | TRBJ2-3 | TRBV28 | - | CASNLVGRGTDTQYF | TGTGCCAGCAACCTCGTGGGAAGGGGGACAGATACGCAGTATTTT
- | TRBJ2-2 | TRBV3-1/TRBV3-2 | - | CASSQGFAGSNTGELFF | TGTGCCAGCAGCCAAGGGTTCGCGGGGAGTAACACCGGGGAGCTGTTTTTT
once | TRBJ2-7 | TRBV14 | - | CASSHRGYEQYF | TGTGCCAGCAGCCACCGAGGGTACGAGCAGTACTTC
- | TRBJ1-3 | TRBV10-3 | - | CAISEGQAGNTIYF | TGTGCCATCAGTGAGGGTCAGGCTGGAAACACCATATATTTT
- | TRBJ1-1 | TRBV28 | - | CASSLSWGSGENTEAFF | TGTGCCAGCAGTTTATCGTGGGGCAGTGGAGAAAACACTGAAGCTTTCTTT
- | TRBJ1-1 | TRBV25-1 | - | CASSARQVLAEAFF | TGTGCCAGCAGTGCGCGACAGGTACTCGCTGAAGCTTTCTTT
- | TRBJ2-1 | TRBV11-2 | TRBD2 | CASTPAGVVNEQFF | TGTGCCAGCACCCCCGCGGGGGTAGTGAATGAGCAGTTCTTC
- | TRBJ2-7 | TRBV11-2 | - | CASSSRRDTNYEQYF | TGTGCCAGCAGCTCCCGAAGGGACACGAACTACGAGCAGTACTTC
- | TRBJ2-3 | TRBV5-1 | TRBD2 | CASSLGGRADTDTQYF | TGCGCCAGCAGCTTGGGCGGGAGGGCGGACACAGATACGCAGTATTTT
once | TRBJ2-1 | TRBV30 | - | CAWKGGAGSYNEQFF | TGTGCCTGGAAAGGAGGGGCGGGGTCCTACAATGAGCAGTTCTTC
- | TRBJ2-3 | TRBV19 | - | CASRSANTDTQYF | TGTGCCTCCCGGAGTGCAAACACAGATACGCAGTATTTT
- | TRBJ1-1 | TRBV6-2/TRBV6-3 | - | CASSYWRPSGVSDTEAFF | TGTGCCAGCAGTTACTGGAGACCTTCCGGGGTGTCGGACACTGAAGCTTTCTTT